The source of this T cell receptor (beta chain) is a study of control samples from healthy donors and cancer patients. This table comes from immunoSEQ multiplex PCR, and its TCRdb copy is limited to in-frame clones, with some not included. The sample lists over 150,000 clones; about 91% were seen once. Sequencing was performed on blood. This clonotype was obtained from a woman aged 40 to 55 in good health.

The CDR3 protein is CASRDLGQVGELFF. In nucleotides, the CDR3 is TGTGCCAGCAGGGACCTCGGACAGGTCGGGGAGCTGTTTTTT. The V call is TRBV6-6, the J call TRBJ2-2, with 7 bases lining up with TRBD1. CDR1 and CDR2 (germline): MNHNY, SVGAGI (reference sequence). The CDR3 runs 14 residues. V was clipped by 6 bases and J by 7 bases; unmatched bases: 8.